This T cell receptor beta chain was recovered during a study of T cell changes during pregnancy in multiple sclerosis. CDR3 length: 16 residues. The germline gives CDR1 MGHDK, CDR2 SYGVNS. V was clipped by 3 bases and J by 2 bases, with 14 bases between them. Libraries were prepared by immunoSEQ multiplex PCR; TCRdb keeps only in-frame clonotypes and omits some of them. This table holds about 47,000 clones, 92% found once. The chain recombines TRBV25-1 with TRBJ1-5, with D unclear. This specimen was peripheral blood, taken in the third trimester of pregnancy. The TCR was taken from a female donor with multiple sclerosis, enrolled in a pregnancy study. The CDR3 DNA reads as TGTGCCAGCAGTGAGGGAGGAGGAGAGGGCAATCAGCCCCAGCATTTT. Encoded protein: CASSEGGGEGNQPQHF. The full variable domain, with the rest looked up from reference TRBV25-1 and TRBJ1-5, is EADIYQTPRYLVIGTGKKITLECSQTMGHDKMYWYQQDPGMELHLIHYSYGVNSTEKGDLSSESTVSRIRTEHFPLTLESARPSHTSQYLCASSEGGGEGNQPQHFGDGTRLSIL.